The entry that follows covers one T cell receptor beta chain sequence. This CDR3 is built from 15 residues. Per germline, CDR1 LGHNA and CDR2 YSLEER. V trimming: 3 bases; J trimming: 0 bases; junction bases outside the gene matches: 2. The repertoire was sequenced with immunoSEQ multiplex PCR; TCRdb's copy has only in-frame clones and lacks some. The repertoire holds some 59,000 clones, with less than 95% as singletons. The data belong to a study of T cell changes during pregnancy in multiple sclerosis. This clonotype was obtained from a female donor in good health, enrolled as a control in a pregnancy study. The chain uses TRBV4-3 and TRBJ1-5, with 7 bases lining up with TRBD1. The sample here was peripheral blood, taken in the third trimester of pregnancy. The CDR3 sequence is CASSQDRISNQPQHF. The DNA for the CDR3 is TGCGCCAGCAGCCAGGACAGGATTAGCAATCAGCCCCAGCATTTT.